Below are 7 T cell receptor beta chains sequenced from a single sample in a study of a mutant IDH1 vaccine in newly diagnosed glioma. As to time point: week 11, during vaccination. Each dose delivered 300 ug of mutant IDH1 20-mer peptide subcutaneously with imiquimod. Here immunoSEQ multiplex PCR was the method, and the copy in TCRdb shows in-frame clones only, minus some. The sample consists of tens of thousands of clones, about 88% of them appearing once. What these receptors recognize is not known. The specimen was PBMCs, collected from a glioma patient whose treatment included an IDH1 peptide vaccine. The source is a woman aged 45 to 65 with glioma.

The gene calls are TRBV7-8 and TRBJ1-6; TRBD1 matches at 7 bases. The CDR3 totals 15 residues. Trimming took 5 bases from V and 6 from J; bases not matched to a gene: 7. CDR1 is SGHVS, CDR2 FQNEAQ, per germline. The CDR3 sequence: CASSSYRGLNSPLHF. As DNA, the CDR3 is TGTGCCAGCAGCAGCTACAGGGGACTTAATTCACCCCTCCACTTT.

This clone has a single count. For the CDR3, the DNA is TGTGCCAGCTCCGGGACACAAGAGACCCAGTACTTC. Protein: CASSGTQETQYF. The chain couples TRBV28 to TRBJ2-5; possibly TRBD1 for D (6 bases). This CDR3 comprises 12 residues. Germline CDR1 MDHEN, CDR2 SYDVKM. V lost 8 bases and J lost 2, with 9 bases in between.

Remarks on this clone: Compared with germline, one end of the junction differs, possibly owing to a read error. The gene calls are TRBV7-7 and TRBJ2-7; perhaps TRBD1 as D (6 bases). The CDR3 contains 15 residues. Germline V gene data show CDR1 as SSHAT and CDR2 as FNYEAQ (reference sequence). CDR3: CASSADRSGAYEQYF. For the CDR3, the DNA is TGTGCTAGCAGCGCGGACAGAAGTGGAGCCTACGAGCAGTACTTC.

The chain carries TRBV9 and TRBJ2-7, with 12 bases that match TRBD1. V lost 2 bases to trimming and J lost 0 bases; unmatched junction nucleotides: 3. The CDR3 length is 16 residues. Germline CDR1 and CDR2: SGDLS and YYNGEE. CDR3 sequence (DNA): TGTGCCAGCAGCGTCGGGACAGGGGGCAGCTCCTACGAGCAGTACTTC. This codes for CASSVGTGGSSYEQYF.

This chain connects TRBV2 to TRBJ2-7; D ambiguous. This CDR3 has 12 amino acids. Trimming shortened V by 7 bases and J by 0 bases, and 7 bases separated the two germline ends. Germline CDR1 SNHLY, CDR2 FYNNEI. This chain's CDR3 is CASTGDSYEQYF. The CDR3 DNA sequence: TGTGCCAGCACTGGGGACTCCTACGAGCAGTACTTC. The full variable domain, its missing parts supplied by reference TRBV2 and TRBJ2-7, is EPEVTQTPSHQVTQMGQEVILRCVPISNHLYFYWYRQILGQKVEFLVSFYNNEISEKSEIFDDQFSVERPDGSNFTLKIRSTKLEDSAMYFCASTGDSYEQYFGPGTRLTVT.

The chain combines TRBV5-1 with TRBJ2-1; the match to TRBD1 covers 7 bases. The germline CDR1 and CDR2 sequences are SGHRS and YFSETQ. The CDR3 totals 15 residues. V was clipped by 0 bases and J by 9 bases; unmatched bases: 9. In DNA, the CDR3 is TGCGCCAGCAGCTTGGCCCTGACAGGGAGTGGTGAGCAGTTCTTC. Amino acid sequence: CASSLALTGSGEQFF. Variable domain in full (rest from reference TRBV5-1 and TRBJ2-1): KAGVTQTPRYLIKTRGQQVTLSCSPISGHRSVSWYQQTPGQGLQFLFEYFSETQRNKGNFPGRFSGRQFSNSRSEMNVSTLELGDSALYLCASSLALTGSGEQFFGPGTRLTVL.

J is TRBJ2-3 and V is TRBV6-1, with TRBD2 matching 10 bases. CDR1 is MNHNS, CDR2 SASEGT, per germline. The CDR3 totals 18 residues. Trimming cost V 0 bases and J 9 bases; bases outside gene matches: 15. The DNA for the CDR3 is TGTGCCAGCAGTGAAGCGGTAATAGCGGGGGGCCGGTCCAAGACGCAGTATTTT. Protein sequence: CASSEAVIAGGRSKTQYF.